This entry lists 30 T cell receptor beta chains sequenced from one sample in a study of CD8+ T cells in alopecia areata. Sequencing relied on a cDNA template that was reverse transcribed from extracted RNA. Profiling relied on immunoSEQ multiplex PCR, and the TCRdb table lists in-frame clones only, not all of them. This repertoire shows 95,000 to 100,000 clones, roughly three fifths found once; its top ten account for about a sixth. Treatment defined: oral pan-JAK inhibitor, 5-10 mg twice daily. The sequenced sample was CD8+ T cells sorted from blood, obtained between weeks 55 and 65, from a patient treated with tofacitinib. The receptor set was obtained from a human donor with alopecia areata.

This chain links TRBV29-1 with TRBJ2-6; D ambiguous. The CDR3 has 14 residues. V was shortened by 7 bases and J by 3 bases, with 13 bases between the two germline ends. CDR1 is SQVTM and CDR2 is ANQGSEA in the germline V gene. The CDR3 DNA follows: TGCAGCGCCTCAGCCTCCGGTGGGGCCAACGTCCTGACTTTC. It codes for CSASASGGANVLTF.

The V call is TRBV6-5, the J call TRBJ1-4; D gene ambiguous. Trimming pared 0 bases from V and 4 bases from J, leaving 9 bases between. The CDR3 consists of 15 residues. Germline V gene data show CDR1 as MNHEY and CDR2 as SVGAGI. Here the CDR3 DNA reads TGTGCCAGCAGTTACTCTGCTACGGTTAATGAAAAACTGTTTTTT. It is translated as CASSYSATVNEKLFF.

The V gene is TRBV19, the J gene TRBJ2-3, with 9 bases matching TRBD2. Trimming cost V 10 bases and J 0 bases; bases outside gene matches: 14. Looked up from germline, CDR1 is LNHDA and CDR2 is SQIVND (reference sequence). The CDR3 totals 17 residues. The CDR3 reads CATKPKKTSGSTDTQYF. Written as DNA, the CDR3 is TGTGCCACGAAACCCAAAAAGACTAGCGGTAGCACAGATACGCAGTATTTT.

There are a few counts of this clone. The chain carries TRBV7-9 and TRBJ1-1; D unclear. The CDR3 sequence is 13 residues long. Trimming pared 5 bases from V and 14 bases from J, leaving 21 bases between. Germline CDR1 reads SEHNR; CDR2 reads FQNEAQ (reference sequence). The CDR3 DNA sequence: TGTGCCAGCAGCCCTCCCTGGGCCAGTAAATCCTTCTTT. It yields the protein CASSPPWASKSFF.

The V gene is TRBV11-2, the J gene TRBJ2-7, with 8 bases matching TRBD1. The CDR3 length is 14 residues. The junction had 6 bases not matched to a gene; V was cut back by 5 bases and J by 3 bases. CDR1 SGHAT and CDR2 FQNNGV come from the germline V gene. The CDR3 DNA reads TGTGCCAGCAGCACCGGACAGGGTCTCTACGAGCAGTACTTC. Translating it yields CASSTGQGLYEQYF.

V gene TRBV30 combines with J gene TRBJ2-7, with 8 bases matching TRBD1. CDR1 GTSNPN and CDR2 SVGIG come from the germline V gene (reference sequence). The CDR3 runs 13 residues. Trimming cost V 3 bases and J 3 bases; bases outside gene matches: 4. CDR3 residues: CAWSGTGIYEQYF. CDR3 nucleotides: TGTGCCTGGAGCGGGACAGGAATCTACGAGCAGTACTTC.

The chain has TRBV6-5 and TRBJ2-7; D is unclear. The V end lost 5 bases, the J end lost 2 bases, and 7 bases lay between the germline ends. Germline assignment: CDR1 MNHEY and CDR2 SVGAGI. The CDR3 spans 12 residues. CDR3 DNA: TGTGCCAGCAGTGCAACAGCCTACGAGCAGTACTTC. It yields the protein CASSATAYEQYF.

This clone came up a few times. The chain couples TRBV27 to TRBJ2-7; D ambiguous. V was cut by 4 bases and J by 3 bases, with 10 bases left in between. This CDR3 is built from 13 residues. CDR1 MNHEY and CDR2 SMNVEV come from the germline V gene (reference sequence). The CDR3 DNA sequence: TGTGCCAGCAGTTCCGGACCGATCTACGAGCAGTACTTC. It translates to CASSSGPIYEQYF.

The rearrangement uses TRBV30 and TRBJ1-1, with TRBD1 matching over 7 bases. CDR3 length equals 15 residues. Germline assignment: CDR1 GTSNPN and CDR2 SVGIG (reference sequence). Trimming took 0 bases from V and 4 from J; bases not matched to a gene: 8. This chain's CDR3 is CAWSVPDRDGTEAFF. The CDR3 DNA reads as TGTGCCTGGAGTGTACCTGACAGGGACGGCACTGAAGCTTTCTTT.

The chain couples TRBV7-9 to TRBJ1-1, with a tentative D call TRBD1 (5 bases). The CDR3 runs to 14 residues. Germline lookup yields CDR1 SEHNR and CDR2 FQNEAQ (reference sequence). Trimming cost V 5 bases and J 3 bases, with 13 bases left between them. The DNA of the CDR3 is TGTGCCAGCAGCCGGGGCGGGGCCGACACTGAAGCTTTCTTT. As protein: CASSRGGADTEAFF.

This clone was counted between two and nine times. The chain uses TRBV11-2 and TRBJ2-5; TRBD2 is a possible D gene (5 bases). The CDR3 contains 15 residues. Germline V gene data show CDR1 as SGHAT and CDR2 as FQNNGV. Trimming pared 4 bases from V and 5 bases from J, leaving 17 bases between. The CDR3 bases are TGTGCCAGCAGCTATCCCGGGTATTCGGGGGAGACCCAGTACTTC. Translating gives CASSYPGYSGETQYF. The full variable domain, rest sourced from reference TRBV11-2 and TRBJ2-5, is EAGVAQSPRYKIIEKRQSVAFWCNPISGHATLYWYQQILGQGPKLLIQFQNNGVVDDSQLPKDRFSAERLKGVDSTLKIQPAKLEDSAVYLCASSYPGYSGETQYFGPGTRLLVL.

The chain carries TRBV30 and TRBJ1-2; D call uncertain. The V end was cut by 1 base, the J end by 0 bases, with 6 bases between. CDR1 and CDR2 (germline): GTSNPN, SVGIG (reference sequence). The CDR3 contains 13 residues. The CDR3 nucleotides are TGTGCCTGGAGTGGGCCAACTAACTATGGCTACACCTTC. This gives the protein CAWSGPTNYGYTF.

The genes are TRBV12-5 and TRBJ1-1; the D is unclear. The CDR3 is 12 amino acids. CDR1 and CDR2 from the germline V gene are LGHNT and FRNRAP. V shed 3 bases and J shed 5 bases, with 7 bases lying between them. This CDR3 is CASGFSGTEAFF. The CDR3, as DNA: TGTGCTAGTGGTTTCTCGGGTACTGAAGCTTTCTTT.

The gene calls are TRBV13 and TRBJ1-6; tentative D call: TRBD1 (6 bases). In germline, CDR1 is PRHDT, CDR2 FYEKMQ (reference sequence). There are 14 residues in the CDR3. The V end lost 7 bases, the J end lost 7 bases, and 14 bases lay between the germline ends. CDR3 sequence (DNA): TGTGCCAGCAACAACAGGGTTCCGAATTCACCCCTCCACTTT. Protein sequence: CASNNRVPNSPLHF. Full variable domain (rest looked up from reference TRBV13 and TRBJ1-6): AAGVIQSPRHLIKEKRETATLKCYPIPRHDTVYWYQQGPGQDPQFLISFYEKMQSDKGSIPDRFSAQQFSDYHSELNMSSLELGDSALYFCASNNRVPNSPLHFGNGTRLTVT.

This chain links TRBV4-2 with TRBJ2-3, with 10 bases aligning to TRBD1. V was clipped by 4 bases and J by 5 bases; unmatched bases: 12. Germline loops: CDR1 LGHNA, CDR2 YNFKEQ. There are 17 residues in the CDR3. The CDR3 DNA sequence: TGTGCCAGCAGCCCAAGAGGTGCGGGACAGGGGCAAGATACGCAGTATTTT. Protein: CASSPRGAGQGQDTQYF.

V and J are TRBV21-1 and TRBJ2-7. TRBV21-1 is designated a pseudogene. The CDR3 is 12 residues long. CDR3 sequence: CASSTESYEQYF. The CDR3 region has the DNA TGTGCCAGCAGCACGGAATCCTACGAGCAGTACTTC.

Only one count was recorded for this clone. The same CDR3 is also encoded by other DNA sequences in this sample. The CDR3 loop reads CASYPGTPKHQETQYF. CDR3 coding DNA: TGTGCCAGCTATCCCGGAACCCCAAAGCACCAAGAGACCCAGTACTTC. The chain has TRBV2 and TRBJ2-5, with D unclear. CDR1 and CDR2 (germline): SNHLY, FYNNEI. The length of the CDR3 is 16 residues. V lost 8 bases and J lost 0, with 19 bases in between.

The genes are TRBV30 and TRBJ1-2; tentative D call: TRBD1 (6 bases). The CDR3 consists of 14 residues. Trimming took 4 bases from V and 6 from J, leaving 18 bases between them. The germline V gene has CDR1 GTSNPN and CDR2 SVGIG (reference sequence). The CDR3 reads CAWTPGHPRDGYTF. Here the CDR3 DNA reads TGTGCCTGGACTCCGGGACACCCAAGGGATGGCTACACCTTC.

This clone was detected only once. The chain has TRBV7-9 and TRBJ2-3; 11 bases line up with TRBD2. This CDR3 has 18 residues. Per germline, CDR1 SEHNR and CDR2 FQNEAQ (reference sequence). J was trimmed by 0 bases and V by 2 bases; bases with no gene match: 7. The CDR3 sequence is CASSLMSSGGPSTDTQYF. The CDR3 DNA sequence: TGTGCCAGCAGCTTAATGTCTAGCGGGGGGCCTAGCACAGATACGCAGTATTTT.

This clone was observed a handful of times. The genes are TRBV6-4 and TRBJ2-3; TRBD2 agrees at 11 bases. The length of the CDR3 is 16 residues. The germline V gene has CDR1 MRHNA and CDR2 SNTAGT. With V trimmed by 0 bases and J by 2 bases, 1 base remained unmatched. The CDR3 protein is CASSDSSGGATDTQYF. CDR3 nucleotides: TGTGCCAGCAGTGACTCTAGCGGGGGGGCCACAGATACGCAGTATTTT.

The chain has TRBV7-9 and TRBJ2-5; perhaps D is TRBD1 or TRBD2 (5 bases each). Germline V gives CDR1 SEHNR, CDR2 FQNEAQ (reference sequence). This CDR3 region has 15 residues. The V and J ends lost 5 bases and 5 bases respectively, with 18 bases between them. The CDR3 spells CASSAGSAGRETQYF. CDR3 DNA: TGTGCCAGCAGCGCAGGGAGCGCGGGTCGGGAGACCCAGTACTTC.

V is TRBV2 and J is TRBJ2-3; 7 bases match TRBD1. Germline assignment: CDR1 SNHLY and CDR2 FYNNEI. CDR3 length: 15 residues. J was trimmed by 1 base and V by 6 bases; bases with no gene match: 7. CDR3 nucleotides: TGTGCCAGCAGAGCGACAGGGCTTGGCACAGATACGCAGTATTTT. It is translated as CASRATGLGTDTQYF. Full variable domain (remainder filled in from reference TRBV2 and TRBJ2-3): EPEVTQTPSHQVTQMGQEVILRCVPISNHLYFYWYRQILGQKVEFLVSFYNNEISEKSEIFDDQFSVERPDGSNFTLKIRSTKLEDSAMYFCASRATGLGTDTQYFGPGTRLTVL.

The table lists this clone with a few counts. The chain employs TRBV13 and TRBJ2-7, with D perhaps TRBD1 or TRBD2 (5 bases each). This CDR3 contains 14 residues. Trimming left V 5 bases short and J 2 bases short, with 13 bases between. Germline assignment: CDR1 PRHDT and CDR2 FYEKMQ (reference sequence). The DNA for the CDR3 is TGTGCCAGCAGCGGGCCGCAGGGAGCCTACGAGCAGTACTTC. Amino acids: CASSGPQGAYEQYF.

This clone was observed a few times. The V call is TRBV29-1, the J call TRBJ2-1, with TRBD2 matching over 10 bases. The germline V gene has CDR1 SQVTM and CDR2 ANQGSEA. The J segment lost 0 bases and the V segment lost 3 bases, leaving 11 bases of the junction unmatched. The CDR3 has 18 residues. CDR3 bases: TGCAGCGTTGAGGGACTAGCGCAACCCGTGAGCTCCTACAATGAGCAGTTCTTC. Its protein product is CSVEGLAQPVSSYNEQFF.

The V gene is TRBV5-6, the J gene TRBJ2-2, with D maybe TRBD2 (6 bases). Deletions cut 5 bases from V and 6 bases from J, with 23 bases between. Germline loops: CDR1 SGHDT, CDR2 YYEEEE. The CDR3 runs 17 residues. The CDR3 loop reads CASSPLWSGEIPGELFF. The CDR3, as DNA: TGTGCCAGCAGTCCTCTCTGGTCGGGGGAGATCCCCGGGGAGCTGTTTTTT.

This rearrangement joins TRBV4-2 to TRBJ2-3; 10 bases are a match to TRBD2. This CDR3 spans 16 amino acids. Germline V CDR1 and CDR2: LGHNA, YNFKEQ. V shed 4 bases, J shed 4 bases, and the junction held 8 bases outside the gene matches. In nucleotides, the CDR3 is TGTGCCAGCAGCCCACAGCGGGGGGGCTTCCCAGATACGCAGTATTTT. Protein: CASSPQRGGFPDTQYF.

This clone was seen only once. The rearrangement uses TRBV5-1 and TRBJ1-1; D perhaps matches TRBD1 (6 bases). CDR1 is SGHRS and CDR2 is YFSETQ in the germline V gene. The V end lost 5 bases, the J end lost 0 bases, and 14 bases lay between the germline ends. The CDR3 covers 15 residues. The CDR3 nucleotides are TGCGCCAGCAGAGAGGACACAGGGTTGAACACTGAAGCTTTCTTT. Its protein product is CASREDTGLNTEAFF.

With regard to this clone: The junction departs from the called germline gene at one end, perhaps through a read error. The J gene is TRBJ1-6, the V gene TRBV7-3, with D unclear. The germline V gene has CDR1 SGHTA and CDR2 FQGTGA. CDR3 length: 16 residues. CDR3 sequence (DNA): TGCGCCAGCAGCCAAGTTCGGGAGGACCCCTATTCACCCCTCCACTTT. As protein: CASSQVREDPYSPLHF.

The genes are TRBV2 and TRBJ1-2, with unresolved D. This CDR3 spans 11 amino acids. Germline V gene sequence: CDR1 SNHLY, CDR2 FYNNEI. Trimming removed 5 bases at V and 6 bases at J, with 7 bases between. The CDR3 region is CASSWRDGYTF. The CDR3 region has the DNA TGTGCCAGCAGTTGGAGAGATGGCTACACCTTC.

This clone was seen a handful of times. The V call is TRBV2, the J call TRBJ2-2; D uncertain. V dropped 5 bases and J dropped 0 bases, with 10 bases sitting between them. Germline V gene data show CDR1 as SNHLY and CDR2 as FYNNEI. The CDR3 sequence is 15 residues long. CDR3 region: CASSRLVTNTGELFF. As DNA, the CDR3 is TGTGCCAGCAGTCGCCTAGTTACGAACACCGGGGAGCTGTTTTTT.